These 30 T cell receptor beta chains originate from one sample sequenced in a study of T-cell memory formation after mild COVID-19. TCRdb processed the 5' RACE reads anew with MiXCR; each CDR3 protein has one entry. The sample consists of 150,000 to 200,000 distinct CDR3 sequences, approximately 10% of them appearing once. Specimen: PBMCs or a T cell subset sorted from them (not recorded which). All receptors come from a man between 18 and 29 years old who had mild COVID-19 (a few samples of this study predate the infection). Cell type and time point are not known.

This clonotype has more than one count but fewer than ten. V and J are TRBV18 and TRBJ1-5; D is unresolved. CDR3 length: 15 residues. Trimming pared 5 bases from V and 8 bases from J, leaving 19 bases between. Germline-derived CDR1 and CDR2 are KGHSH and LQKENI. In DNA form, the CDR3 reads TGTGCCAGCTCAATAAACGCGGGCCACACCAAGCCCCAGCATTTT. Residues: CASSINAGHTKPQHF.

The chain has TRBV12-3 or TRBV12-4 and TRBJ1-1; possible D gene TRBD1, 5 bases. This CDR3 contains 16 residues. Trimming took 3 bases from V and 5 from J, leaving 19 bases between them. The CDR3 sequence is CASSFLISQGSTEAFF. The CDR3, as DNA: TGTGCCAGCAGTTTTCTTATTTCTCAGGGTTCAACTGAAGCTTTCTTT.

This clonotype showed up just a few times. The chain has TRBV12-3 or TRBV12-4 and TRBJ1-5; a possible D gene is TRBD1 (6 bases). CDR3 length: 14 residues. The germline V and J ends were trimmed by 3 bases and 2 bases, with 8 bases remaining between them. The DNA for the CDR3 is TGTGCCAGCAGTTTCGGGACACGCAATCAGCCCCAGCATTTT. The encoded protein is CASSFGTRNQPQHF.

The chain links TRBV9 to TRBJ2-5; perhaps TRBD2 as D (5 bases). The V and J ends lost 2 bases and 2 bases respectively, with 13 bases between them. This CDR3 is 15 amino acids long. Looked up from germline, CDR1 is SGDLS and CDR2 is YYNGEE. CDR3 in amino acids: CASSVGSIDQETQYF. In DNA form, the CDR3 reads TGTGCCAGCAGCGTTGGGAGTATCGATCAAGAGACCCAGTACTTC. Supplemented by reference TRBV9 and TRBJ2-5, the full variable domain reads DSGVTQTPKHLITATGQRVTLRCSPRSGDLSVYWYQQSLDQGLQFLIQYYNGEERAKGNILERFSAQQFPDLHSELNLSSLELGDSALYFCASSVGSIDQETQYFGPGTRLLVL.

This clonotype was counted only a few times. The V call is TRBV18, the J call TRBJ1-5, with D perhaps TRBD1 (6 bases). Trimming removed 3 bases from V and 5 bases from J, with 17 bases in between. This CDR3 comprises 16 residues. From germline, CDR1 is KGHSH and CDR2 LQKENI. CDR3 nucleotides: TGTGCCAGCTCACCCGCAGGGGTGACAGACCATCAGCCCCAGCATTTT. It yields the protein CASSPAGVTDHQPQHF. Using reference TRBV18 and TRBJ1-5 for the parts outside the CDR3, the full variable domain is NAGVMQNPRHLVRRRGQEARLRCSPMKGHSHVYWYRQLPEEGLKFMVYLQKENIIDESGMPKERFSAEFPKEGPSILRIQQVVRGDSAAYFCASSPAGVTDHQPQHFGDGTRLSIL.

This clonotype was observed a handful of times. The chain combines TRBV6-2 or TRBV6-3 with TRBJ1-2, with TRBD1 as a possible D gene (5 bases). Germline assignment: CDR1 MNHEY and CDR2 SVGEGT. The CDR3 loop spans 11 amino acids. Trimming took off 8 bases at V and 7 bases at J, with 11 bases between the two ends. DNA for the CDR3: TGTGCCAGCGCGGCAGGGAGTGGCTACACCTTC. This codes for CASAAGSGYTF.

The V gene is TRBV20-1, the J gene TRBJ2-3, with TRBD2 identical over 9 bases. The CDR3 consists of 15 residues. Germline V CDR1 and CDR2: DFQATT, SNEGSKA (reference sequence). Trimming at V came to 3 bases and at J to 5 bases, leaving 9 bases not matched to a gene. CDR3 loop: CSARRGLAHKDTQYF. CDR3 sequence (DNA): TGCAGTGCTAGGAGGGGACTAGCACATAAAGATACGCAGTATTTT.

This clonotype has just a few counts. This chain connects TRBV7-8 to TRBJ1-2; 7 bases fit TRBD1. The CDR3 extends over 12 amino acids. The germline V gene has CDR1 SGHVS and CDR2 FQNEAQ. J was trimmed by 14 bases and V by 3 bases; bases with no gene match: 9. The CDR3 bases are TGTGCCAGCAGCTTCCGGGACAGAATAGAAACCTTC. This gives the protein CASSFRDRIETF. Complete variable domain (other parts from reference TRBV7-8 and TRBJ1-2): GAGVSQSPRYKVAKRGQDVALRCDPISGHVSLFWYQQALGQGPEFLTYFQNEAQLDKSGLPSDRFFAERPEGSVSTLKIQRTQQEDSAVYLCASSFRDRIETFGSGTRLTVV.

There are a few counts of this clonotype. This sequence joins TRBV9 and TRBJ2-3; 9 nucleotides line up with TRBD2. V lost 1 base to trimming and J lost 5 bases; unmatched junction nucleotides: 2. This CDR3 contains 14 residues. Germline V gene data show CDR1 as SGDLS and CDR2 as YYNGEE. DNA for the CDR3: TGTGCCAGCAGCGTACTAGCGGGGATAGATACGCAGTATTTT. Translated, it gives CASSVLAGIDTQYF.

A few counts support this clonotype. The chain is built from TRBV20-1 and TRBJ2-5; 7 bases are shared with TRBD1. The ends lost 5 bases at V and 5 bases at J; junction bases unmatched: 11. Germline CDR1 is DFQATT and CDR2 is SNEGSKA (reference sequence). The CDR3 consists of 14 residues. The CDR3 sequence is CSARIRDRRETQYF. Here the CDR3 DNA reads TGCAGTGCTCGGATCCGGGACAGACGGGAGACCCAGTACTTC.

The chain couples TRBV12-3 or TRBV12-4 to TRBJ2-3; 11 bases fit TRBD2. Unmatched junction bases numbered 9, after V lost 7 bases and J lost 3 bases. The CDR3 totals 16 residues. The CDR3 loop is CASNRRGLAATDTQYF. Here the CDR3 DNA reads TGTGCCAGCAATAGGAGGGGACTAGCGGCGACAGATACGCAGTATTTT.

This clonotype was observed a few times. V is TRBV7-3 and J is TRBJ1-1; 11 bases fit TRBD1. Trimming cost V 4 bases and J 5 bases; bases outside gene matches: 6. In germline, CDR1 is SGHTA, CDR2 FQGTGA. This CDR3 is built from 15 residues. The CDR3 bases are TGTGCCAGCAGCTCACAGGGACAGGGGGGGACTGAAGCTTTCTTT. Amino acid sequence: CASSSQGQGGTEAFF.

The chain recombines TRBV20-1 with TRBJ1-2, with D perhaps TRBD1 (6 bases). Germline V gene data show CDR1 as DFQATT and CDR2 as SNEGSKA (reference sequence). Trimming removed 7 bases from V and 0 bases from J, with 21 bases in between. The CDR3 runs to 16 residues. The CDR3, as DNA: TGCAGTGACAGTAGCTCGGGGGCCGGGGCTAACTATGGCTACACCTTC. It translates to CSDSSSGAGANYGYTF.

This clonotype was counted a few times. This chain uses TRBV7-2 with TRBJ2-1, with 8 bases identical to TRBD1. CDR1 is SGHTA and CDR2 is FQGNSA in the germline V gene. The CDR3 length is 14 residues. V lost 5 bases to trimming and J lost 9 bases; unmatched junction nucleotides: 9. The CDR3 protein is CASSRDGQGGEQFF. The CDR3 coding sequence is TGTGCCAGCAGCCGAGACGGACAGGGCGGTGAGCAGTTCTTC.

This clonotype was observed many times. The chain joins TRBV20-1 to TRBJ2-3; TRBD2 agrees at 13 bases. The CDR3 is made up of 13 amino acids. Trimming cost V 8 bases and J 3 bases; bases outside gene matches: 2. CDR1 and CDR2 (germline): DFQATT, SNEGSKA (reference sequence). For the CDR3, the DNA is TGCAGTCCGACTAGCGGGGGGACAGATACGCAGTATTTT. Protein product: CSPTSGGTDTQYF.

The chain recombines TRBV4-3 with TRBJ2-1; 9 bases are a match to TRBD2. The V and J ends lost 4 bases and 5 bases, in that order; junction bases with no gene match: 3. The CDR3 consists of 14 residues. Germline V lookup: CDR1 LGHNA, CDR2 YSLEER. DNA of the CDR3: TGCGCCAGCAGCCGGGCTAGCGGGGACAATGAGCAGTTCTTC. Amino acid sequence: CASSRASGDNEQFF.

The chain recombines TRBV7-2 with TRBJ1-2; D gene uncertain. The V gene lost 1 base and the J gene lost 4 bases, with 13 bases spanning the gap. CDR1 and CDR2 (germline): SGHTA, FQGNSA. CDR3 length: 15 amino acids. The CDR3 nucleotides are TGTGCCAGCAGCTTAGGACTGAACCAGCCCTATGGCTACACCTTC. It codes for CASSLGLNQPYGYTF. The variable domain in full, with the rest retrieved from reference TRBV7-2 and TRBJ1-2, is GAGVSQSPSNKVTEKGKDVELRCDPISGHTALYWYRQSLGQGLEFLIYFQGNSAPDKSGLPSDRFSAERTGGSVSTLTIQRTQQEDSAVYLCASSLGLNQPYGYTFGSGTRLTVV.

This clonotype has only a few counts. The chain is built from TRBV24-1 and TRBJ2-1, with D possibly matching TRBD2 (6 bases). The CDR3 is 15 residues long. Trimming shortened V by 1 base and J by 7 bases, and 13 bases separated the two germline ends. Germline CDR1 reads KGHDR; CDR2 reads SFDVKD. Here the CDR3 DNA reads TGTGCCACCAGTGATTTCTCAGCGGGCGCGAATGAGCAGTTCTTC. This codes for CATSDFSAGANEQFF.

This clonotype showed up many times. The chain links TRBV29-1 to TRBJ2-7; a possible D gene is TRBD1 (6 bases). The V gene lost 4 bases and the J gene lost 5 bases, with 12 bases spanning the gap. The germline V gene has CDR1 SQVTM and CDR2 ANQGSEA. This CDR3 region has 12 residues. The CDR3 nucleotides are TGCAGCGTTGTAGTCAGGGGCCACGAGCAGTACTTC. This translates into CSVVVRGHEQYF.

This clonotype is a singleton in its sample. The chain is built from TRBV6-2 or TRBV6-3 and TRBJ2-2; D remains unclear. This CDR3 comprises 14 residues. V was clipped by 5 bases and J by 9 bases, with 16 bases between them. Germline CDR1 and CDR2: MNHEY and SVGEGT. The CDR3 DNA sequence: TGTGCCAGCAGTCCCCCTGCAAGGCGTTGGGAGCTGTTTTTT. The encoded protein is CASSPPARRWELFF.

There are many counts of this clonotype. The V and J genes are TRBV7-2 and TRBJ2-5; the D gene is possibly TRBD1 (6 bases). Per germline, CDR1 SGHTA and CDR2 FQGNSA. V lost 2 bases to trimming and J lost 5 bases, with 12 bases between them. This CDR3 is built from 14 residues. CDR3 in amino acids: CASSLFPRGETQYF. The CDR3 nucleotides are TGTGCCAGCAGCTTATTTCCGAGGGGGGAGACCCAGTACTTC. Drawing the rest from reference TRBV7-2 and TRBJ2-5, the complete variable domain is GAGVSQSPSNKVTEKGKDVELRCDPISGHTALYWYRQSLGQGLEFLIYFQGNSAPDKSGLPSDRFSAERTGGSVSTLTIQRTQQEDSAVYLCASSLFPRGETQYFGPGTRLLVL.

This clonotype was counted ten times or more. The CDR3 spells CASSFDGAQLTQYF. Written as DNA, the CDR3 is TGTGCCAGCAGCTTTGACGGGGCTCAATTGACCCAGTACTTC. This sequence joins TRBV7-2 and TRBJ2-5; either TRBD1 or TRBD2 may supply D (5 bases each). CDR1 is SGHTA, CDR2 FQGNSA, per germline. V was shortened by 3 bases and J by 7 bases, with 15 bases between the two germline ends. The CDR3 has 14 residues. Full variable domain (missing parts from reference TRBV7-2 and TRBJ2-5): GAGVSQSPSNKVTEKGKDVELRCDPISGHTALYWYRQSLGQGLEFLIYFQGNSAPDKSGLPSDRFSAERTGGSVSTLTIQRTQQEDSAVYLCASSFDGAQLTQYFGPGTRLLVL.

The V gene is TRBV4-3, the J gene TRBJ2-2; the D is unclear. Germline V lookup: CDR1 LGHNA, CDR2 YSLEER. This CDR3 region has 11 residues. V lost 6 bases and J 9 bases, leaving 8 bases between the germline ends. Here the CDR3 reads CASSGLRELFF. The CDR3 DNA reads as TGCGCCAGCAGTGGTCTTCGGGAGCTGTTTTTT.

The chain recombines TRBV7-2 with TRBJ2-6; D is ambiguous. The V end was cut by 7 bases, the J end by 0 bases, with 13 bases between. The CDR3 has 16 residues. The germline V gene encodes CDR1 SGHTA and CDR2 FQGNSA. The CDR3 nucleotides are TGTGCCAGCACCCCGCAGTCGGCCTCTGGGGCCAACGTCCTGACTTTC. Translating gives CASTPQSASGANVLTF.

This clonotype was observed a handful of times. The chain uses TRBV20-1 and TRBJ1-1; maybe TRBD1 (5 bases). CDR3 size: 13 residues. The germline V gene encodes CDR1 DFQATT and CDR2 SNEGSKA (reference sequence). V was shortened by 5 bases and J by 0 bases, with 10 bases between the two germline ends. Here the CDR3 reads CSAPRQMNTEAFF. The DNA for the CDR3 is TGCAGTGCTCCTCGACAGATGAACACTGAAGCTTTCTTT.

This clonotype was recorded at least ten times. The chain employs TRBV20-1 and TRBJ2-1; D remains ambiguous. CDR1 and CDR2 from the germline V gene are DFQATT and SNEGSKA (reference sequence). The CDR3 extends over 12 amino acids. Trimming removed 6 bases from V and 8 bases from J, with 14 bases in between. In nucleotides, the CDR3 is TGCAGTGCCAGTCGACGGGTTGATGAGCAGTTCTTC. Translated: CSASRRVDEQFF.

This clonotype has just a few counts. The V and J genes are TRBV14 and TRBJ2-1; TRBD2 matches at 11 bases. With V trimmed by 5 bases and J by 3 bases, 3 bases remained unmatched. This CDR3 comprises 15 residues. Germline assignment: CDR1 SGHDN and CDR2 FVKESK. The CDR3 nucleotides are TGTGCCAGCAGCACCCTAGCGGGAGGCTACAATGAGCAGTTCTTC. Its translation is CASSTLAGGYNEQFF.

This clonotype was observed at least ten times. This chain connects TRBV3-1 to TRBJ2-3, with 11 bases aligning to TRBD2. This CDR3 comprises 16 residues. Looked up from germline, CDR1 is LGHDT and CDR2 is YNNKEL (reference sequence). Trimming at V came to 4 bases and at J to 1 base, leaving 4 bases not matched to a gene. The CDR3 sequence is CASSPGTSGRTDTQYF. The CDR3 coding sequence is TGTGCCAGCAGCCCCGGGACTAGCGGACGCACAGATACGCAGTATTTT.

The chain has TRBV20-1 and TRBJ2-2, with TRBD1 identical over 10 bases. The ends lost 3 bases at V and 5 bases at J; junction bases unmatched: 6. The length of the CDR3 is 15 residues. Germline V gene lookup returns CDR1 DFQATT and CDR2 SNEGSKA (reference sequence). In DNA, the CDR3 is TGCAGTGCTAGGTTGACAGGGGGCGGGACCGGGGAGCTGTTTTTT. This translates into CSARLTGGGTGELFF.

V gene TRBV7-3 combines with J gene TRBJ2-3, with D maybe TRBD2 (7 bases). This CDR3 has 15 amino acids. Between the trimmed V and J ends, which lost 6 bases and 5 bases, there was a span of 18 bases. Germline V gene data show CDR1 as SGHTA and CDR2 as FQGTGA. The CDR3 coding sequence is TGTGCCAGCAGTCCCGGCGGCGGGGGCCAAGATACGCAGTATTTT. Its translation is CASSPGGGGQDTQYF.